What follows are 26 T cell receptor beta chains derived from one specimen sequenced in a study of Ad26.COV2.S vaccination and SARS-CoV-2 variants. Sequencing used immunoSEQ multiplex PCR; TCRdb keeps in-frame clones, though not all of them. The sample has approximately 400,000 clones; about 88% are singletons. Noted treatment: roughly 19 received Ad26.COV2.S at low or high dose, single or two shots; about five received placebo; per-sample allocation not given. The samples date from day 63 after the first vaccine or placebo injection. Source: peripheral blood, taken in a trial of Ad26.COV2.S vaccine versus placebo. Receptors were obtained from a person between 18 and 59 years old who received the Ad26.COV2.S COVID-19 vaccine or a placebo.

This chain joins TRBV27 and TRBJ2-1, with unresolved D. There are 14 residues in the CDR3. Trimming shortened V by 0 bases and J by 5 bases, and 8 bases separated the two germline ends. CDR1 MNHEY and CDR2 SMNVEV come from the germline V gene (reference sequence). This chain's CDR3 is CASSLSYRHNEQFF. The CDR3 coding sequence is TGTGCCAGCAGTTTATCGTACCGCCACAATGAGCAGTTCTTC.

This sequence joins TRBV9 and TRBJ2-7; D possibly corresponds to TRBD2 (5 bases). The germline V and J ends were trimmed by 0 bases and 2 bases, with 9 bases remaining between them. CDR3 length: 14 residues. Germline V lookup: CDR1 SGDLS, CDR2 YYNGEE. The CDR3 protein is CASSVASKAYEQYF. The CDR3, as DNA: TGTGCCAGCAGCGTAGCTAGCAAGGCCTACGAGCAGTACTTC.

The chain uses TRBV11-2 and TRBJ1-6; TRBD1 might be the D (5 bases). From germline, CDR1 is SGHAT and CDR2 FQNNGV. The CDR3 spans 13 residues. With 6 bases removed from V and 11 bases from J, the gap between germline ends came to 14 bases. The CDR3 DNA is TGTGCCAGCAGTGAGGGGCCGGAAGCACCCCTCCACTTT. This codes for CASSEGPEAPLHF.

The chain carries TRBV5-6 and TRBJ1-1; the D gene is possibly TRBD1 (5 bases). V was shortened by 1 base and J by 1 base, with 11 bases between the two germline ends. This CDR3 contains 15 residues. Germline V gives CDR1 SGHDT, CDR2 YYEEEE. The CDR3 DNA reads TGTGCCAGCAGCTTGCGACAGCCCCGGAACACTGAAGCTTTCTTT. It translates to CASSLRQPRNTEAFF.

The chain carries TRBV28 and TRBJ2-7, with 11 bases that match TRBD2. V shed 5 bases, J shed 3 bases, and the junction held 15 bases outside the gene matches. Per the germline V gene, CDR1 is MDHEN and CDR2 is SYDVKM. This CDR3 has 18 amino acids. CDR3 amino acids: CASSPSGPLLAGDYEQYF. The CDR3 coding sequence is TGTGCCAGCAGTCCCTCGGGCCCGTTACTAGCGGGAGACTACGAGCAGTACTTC.

The V gene is TRBV30, the J gene TRBJ2-5, with 10 bases fitting TRBD1. V lost 4 bases to trimming and J lost 4 bases; unmatched junction nucleotides: 6. This CDR3 is built from 14 residues. Germline V gene lookup returns CDR1 GTSNPN and CDR2 SVGIG (reference sequence). This CDR3 reads CAWNPGTGVETQYF. The DNA of the CDR3 is TGTGCCTGGAACCCCGGGACAGGGGTAGAGACCCAGTACTTC. The whole variable domain, filled in from reference TRBV30 and TRBJ2-5, reads SQTIHQWPATLVQPVGSPLSLECTVEGTSNPNLYWYRQAAGRGLQLLFYSVGIGQISSEVPQNLSASRPQDRQFILSSKKLLLSDSGFYLCAWNPGTGVETQYFGPGTRLLVL.

The V call is TRBV19, the J call TRBJ2-5; TRBD1 matches 10 bases. The CDR3 sequence is 16 residues long. Trimming took 3 bases from V and 1 from J; bases not matched to a gene: 5. CDR1 LNHDA and CDR2 SQIVND come from the germline V gene (reference sequence). The CDR3 sequence: CASSIVWDRGQETQYF. Here the CDR3 DNA reads TGTGCCAGTAGTATTGTCTGGGACAGGGGCCAAGAGACCCAGTACTTC.

The genes are TRBV5-6 and TRBJ2-3; 9 nucleotides match TRBD1. The CDR3 spans 14 residues. Germline V lookup: CDR1 SGHDT, CDR2 YYEEEE. J was trimmed by 4 bases and V by 4 bases; bases with no gene match: 4. The CDR3 here is CASSLGQGSDTQYF. For the CDR3, the DNA is TGTGCCAGCAGCCTGGGACAGGGATCAGATACGCAGTATTTT.

The chain uses TRBV7-2 and TRBJ1-1; D unresolved. Trimming removed 7 bases from V and 4 bases from J, with 19 bases in between. Germline CDR1 reads SGHTA; CDR2 reads FQGNSA. This CDR3 region has 15 residues. The CDR3 sequence is CASTTGGPLSTEAFF. DNA of the CDR3: TGTGCCAGCACTACGGGAGGACCCTTGAGCACTGAAGCTTTCTTT. The complete variable domain, with remaining parts taken from reference TRBV7-2 and TRBJ1-1, reads GAGVSQSPSNKVTEKGKDVELRCDPISGHTALYWYRQSLGQGLEFLIYFQGNSAPDKSGLPSDRFSAERTGGSVSTLTIQRTQQEDSAVYLCASTTGGPLSTEAFFGQGTRLTVV.

V and J are TRBV27 and TRBJ2-1; D is perhaps TRBD2 (5 bases). Trimming removed 0 bases at V and 1 base at J, with 10 bases between. The CDR3 spans 16 residues. Germline lookup yields CDR1 MNHEY and CDR2 SMNVEV (reference sequence). The CDR3 DNA follows: TGTGCCAGCAGTTTATCGATCGGGAATTCCTACAATGAGCAGTTCTTC. Residues: CASSLSIGNSYNEQFF.

V and J are TRBV3-1 (or the pseudogene TRBV3-2) and TRBJ2-6; the D gene is possibly TRBD1 (5 bases). Germline lookup yields CDR1 LGHDT and CDR2 YNNKEL (reference sequence). The V end was cut by 4 bases, the J end by 0 bases, with 7 bases between. This CDR3 contains 15 residues. In DNA, the CDR3 is TGTGCCAGCAGCCCCGACAGCTCTGGGGCCAACGTCCTGACTTTC. This encodes CASSPDSSGANVLTF.

The J gene is TRBJ1-5, the V gene TRBV6-5, with 8 bases matching TRBD1. The germline V gene has CDR1 MNHEY and CDR2 SVGAGI. V shed 6 bases, J shed 4 bases, and the junction held 5 bases outside the gene matches. This CDR3 comprises 14 residues. CDR3 coding DNA: TGTGCCAGCAGCCTCAGACAGGGGAATCAGCCCCAGCATTTT. It specifies CASSLRQGNQPQHF.

V usage is TRBV7-2 and J usage is TRBJ2-7; the match to TRBD1 covers 7 bases. The length of the CDR3 is 18 residues. CDR1 and CDR2 (germline): SGHTA, FQGNSA. The J segment lost 2 bases and the V segment lost 4 bases, leaving 17 bases of the junction unmatched. This CDR3 is CASSSRDSRYTFTYEQYF. Written as DNA, the CDR3 is TGTGCCAGCAGCTCCCGGGACAGCCGTTATACCTTTACCTACGAGCAGTACTTC.

The sample holds a few counts of this clone. This chain uses TRBV3-1 (or the pseudogene TRBV3-2) with TRBJ1-1; the D is unclear. Germline values: CDR1 LGHDT, CDR2 YNNKEL (reference sequence). This CDR3 comprises 12 residues. Deletions cut 4 bases from V and 1 base from J, with 4 bases between. Here the CDR3 reads CASSLQNTEAFF. The CDR3 nucleotides are TGTGCCAGCAGCCTCCAGAACACTGAAGCTTTCTTT.

This clone has only one observation. V usage is TRBV7-9 and J usage is TRBJ1-2; D not certain. Germline CDR1 is SEHNR and CDR2 is FQNEAQ (reference sequence). This CDR3 is built from 12 residues. Trimming took off 1 base at V and 8 bases at J, with 8 bases between the two ends. The CDR3 loop is CASSLDGSGYTF. DNA for the CDR3: TGTGCCAGCAGCTTAGACGGAAGCGGCTACACCTTC.

V and J are TRBV10-1 and TRBJ1-1, with 10 bases matching TRBD1. The CDR3 contains 14 residues. Germline CDR1 reads WNHNN; CDR2 reads SYGVQD (reference sequence). V lost 3 bases, J lost 3 bases, and 1 base stayed unmatched. Written as DNA, the CDR3 is TGCGCCAGCAGTGACGGGACAGGGGACACTGAAGCTTTCTTT. Translated: CASSDGTGDTEAFF.

This clone was seen a few times. V usage is TRBV6-2 or TRBV6-3 and J usage is TRBJ1-6, with D perhaps TRBD1 (6 bases). The germline CDR1 and CDR2 sequences are MNHEY and SVGEGT. V was clipped by 5 bases and J by 7 bases, with 15 bases between them. CDR3 length: 15 amino acids. The CDR3 region has the DNA TGTGCCAGCAGTCCCCTTGACAGGCTGAATTCACCCCTCCACTTT. It yields the protein CASSPLDRLNSPLHF.

Note on this clone: Other DNA variants within this sample encode the same CDR3. The gene calls are TRBV19 and TRBJ2-2; D is undetermined. This CDR3 region has 15 residues. The ends were cut back, 3 bases at V and 0 bases at J, with 8 bases in the middle. CDR1 is LNHDA and CDR2 is SQIVND in the germline V gene (reference sequence). CDR3 residues: CASSIAPANTGELFF. CDR3 nucleotides: TGTGCCAGTAGTATCGCTCCCGCGAACACCGGGGAGCTGTTTTTT.

This clone is a singleton in its sample. This rearrangement joins TRBV14 to TRBJ2-7; D call uncertain. Germline V lookup: CDR1 SGHDN, CDR2 FVKESK. Deletions cut 3 bases from V and 5 bases from J, with 5 bases between. There are 11 residues in the CDR3. Written as DNA, the CDR3 is TGTGCCAGCAGCCACAGGCACGAGCAGTACTTC. Translated: CASSHRHEQYF.

V usage is TRBV29-1 and J usage is TRBJ1-1, with 9 positions matching TRBD1. After removal of 6 bases from V and 10 bases from J, the junction contained 18 bases not matched to a gene. Per germline, CDR1 SQVTM and CDR2 ANQGSEA. This CDR3 region has 15 residues. DNA for the CDR3: TGCAGCGTCCAAAGTCCCGGGACAGGGCACGGGGGAGCTTTCTTT. It translates to CSVQSPGTGHGGAFF.

The V gene is TRBV7-6, the J gene TRBJ1-1, with TRBD1 matching over 7 bases. The CDR3 has 17 residues. V lost 1 base, J lost 0 bases, and 8 bases stayed unmatched. From germline, CDR1 is SGHVS and CDR2 FNYEAQ. The CDR3 bases are TGTGCCAGCAGCTTAGGGAACAGGGGACGTGTGAACACTGAAGCTTTCTTT. Translating it yields CASSLGNRGRVNTEAFF.

The chain is built from TRBV6-6 and TRBJ2-4, with unresolved D. Germline values: CDR1 MNHNY, CDR2 SVGAGI (reference sequence). This CDR3 region has 15 residues. V was clipped by 0 bases and J by 1 base, with 7 bases between them. The CDR3 bases are TGTGCCAGCAGTTACTCCCAGTCGGCCAAAAACATTCAGTACTTC. Protein product: CASSYSQSAKNIQYF.

V usage is TRBV27 and J usage is TRBJ2-7; D is uncertain. The CDR3 loop spans 11 amino acids. CDR1 MNHEY and CDR2 SMNVEV come from the germline V gene (reference sequence). Trimming left V 1 base short and J 6 bases short, with 4 bases between. The CDR3 is CASSLFGEQYF. The CDR3 DNA sequence: TGTGCCAGCAGTTTATTCGGCGAGCAGTACTTC.

This clone was recorded only once. The V gene is TRBV18, the J gene TRBJ1-2, with TRBD1 identical over 9 bases. The V and J ends lost 3 bases and 4 bases, in that order; junction bases with no gene match: 12. The CDR3 length is 17 residues. The V gene's germline CDR1 is KGHSH and CDR2 LQKENI. In DNA form, the CDR3 reads TGTGCCAGCTCACCCCAGGACAGGGGAACTAGTACCTATGGCTACACCTTC. It codes for CASSPQDRGTSTYGYTF.

V is TRBV7-2 and J is TRBJ2-7; 9 bases align to TRBD2. In germline, CDR1 is SGHTA, CDR2 FQGNSA. This CDR3 contains 17 residues. Trimming took 5 bases from V and 3 from J; bases not matched to a gene: 14. CDR3 in amino acids: CASSPGGAGGPGYEQYF. DNA of the CDR3: TGTGCCAGCAGCCCCGGGGGGGCGGGAGGGCCGGGCTACGAGCAGTACTTC.

The chain carries TRBV5-1 and TRBJ2-2; 8 bases match TRBD1. Germline CDR1 SGHRS, CDR2 YFSETQ. Losses at the gene ends were 4 bases for V and 3 bases for J; bases not matched to a gene: 5. The CDR3 consists of 15 residues. CDR3 DNA: TGCGCCAGCAGCAGGACAGGGTCGGACACCGGGGAGCTGTTTTTT. Protein product: CASSRTGSDTGELFF. The full variable domain, in which reference TRBV5-1 and TRBJ2-2 provide the parts outside the CDR3, is KAGVTQTPRYLIKTRGQQVTLSCSPISGHRSVSWYQQTPGQGLQFLFEYFSETQRNKGNFPGRFSGRQFSNSRSEMNVSTLELGDSALYLCASSRTGSDTGELFFGEGSRLTVL.